What follows describes a single T cell receptor beta chain. The antigen is undetermined. Sequencing ends 3 residues short of the CDR3 end; the germline J gene provides the rest. The data were obtained in a study of T cells in women clearing cervical HPV infection. Study details: Cases: HPV16-related CIN3 or worse on histology, a couple of invasive cancers. Case blood drawn at lesion detection; control blood after infection cleared. Overall study findings and caveats: Each sample's T-cell count was unknown, possibly confounding richness.

Assay: immunoSEQ multiplex PCR; the TCRdb copy retains only in-frame clones and omits some. In all, the sample yields some 40,000 clones. The germline gives CDR1 GTSNPN, CDR2 SVGIG (reference sequence). This CDR3 spans 15 amino acids. This clonotype was sampled from a woman between 18 and 70 years old with a cervical HPV16 infection that either progressed to CIN3+ or cleared (not recorded which). Specimen: blood buffy coat. V and J are TRBV30 and TRBJ2-4; a weak D match, TRBD1 (6 bases). The sequenced CDR3 bases are TGTGCCTGGAGTGTACTATGGGGGCGAGTTGGTGGT. Encoded protein: CAWSVLWGRVGG. Given in full, the CDR3 is CAWSVLWGRVGGQYF.